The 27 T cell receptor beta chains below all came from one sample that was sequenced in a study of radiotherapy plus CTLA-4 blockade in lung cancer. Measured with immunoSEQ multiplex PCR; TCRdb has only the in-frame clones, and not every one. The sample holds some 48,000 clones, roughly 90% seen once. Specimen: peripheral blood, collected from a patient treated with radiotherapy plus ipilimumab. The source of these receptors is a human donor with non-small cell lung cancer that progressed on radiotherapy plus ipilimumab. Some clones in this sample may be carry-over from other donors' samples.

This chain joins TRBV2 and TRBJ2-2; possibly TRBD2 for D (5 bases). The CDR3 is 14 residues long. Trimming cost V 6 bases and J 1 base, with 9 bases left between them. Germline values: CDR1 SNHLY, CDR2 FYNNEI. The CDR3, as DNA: TGTGCCAGCAGGGGTAGCGAGAACACCGGGGAGCTGTTTTTT. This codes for CASRGSENTGELFF.

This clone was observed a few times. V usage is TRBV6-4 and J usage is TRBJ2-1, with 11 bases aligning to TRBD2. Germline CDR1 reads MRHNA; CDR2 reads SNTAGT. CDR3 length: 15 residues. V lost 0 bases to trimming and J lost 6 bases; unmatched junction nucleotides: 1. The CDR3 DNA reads TGTGCCAGCAGTGACTCTAGCGGGGGGGCCAATGAGCAGTTCTTC. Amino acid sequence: CASSDSSGGANEQFF.

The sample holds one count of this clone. Here the CDR3 DNA reads TGTGCCAGCAGACCAGGGACAGGGGGCGGCGAGCAGTACTTC. It yields the protein CASRPGTGGGEQYF. The chain uses TRBV6-6 and TRBJ2-7; TRBD1 matches 12 bases. CDR1 is MNHNY and CDR2 is SVGAGI in the germline V gene (reference sequence). Trimming took 6 bases from V and 6 from J; bases not matched to a gene: 6. The CDR3 is 14 residues long.

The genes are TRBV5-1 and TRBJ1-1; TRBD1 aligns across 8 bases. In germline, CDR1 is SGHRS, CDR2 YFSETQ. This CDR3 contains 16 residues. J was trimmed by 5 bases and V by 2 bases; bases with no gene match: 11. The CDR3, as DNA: TGCGCCAGCAGCTTAACGACAGGGGTGGATTGGACTGAAGCTTTCTTT. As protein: CASSLTTGVDWTEAFF.

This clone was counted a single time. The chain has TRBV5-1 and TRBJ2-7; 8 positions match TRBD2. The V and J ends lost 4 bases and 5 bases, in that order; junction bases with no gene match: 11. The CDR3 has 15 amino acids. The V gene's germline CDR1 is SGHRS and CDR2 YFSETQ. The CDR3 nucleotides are TGCGCCAGCAGCCTCGGTGTAGCGGGGATAAACGAGCAGTACTTC. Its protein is CASSLGVAGINEQYF.

CDR3: CASSLLNPSGGGADTQYF. The CDR3 region has the DNA TGTGCCAGCAGCCTCCTCAATCCTAGCGGGGGGGGCGCAGATACGCAGTATTTT. The V gene is TRBV7-3, the J gene TRBJ2-3; 12 bases are shared with TRBD2. The CDR3 has 18 residues. V dropped 5 bases and J dropped 4; count of bases not matched to a gene: 13. The germline gives CDR1 SGHTA, CDR2 FQGTGA.

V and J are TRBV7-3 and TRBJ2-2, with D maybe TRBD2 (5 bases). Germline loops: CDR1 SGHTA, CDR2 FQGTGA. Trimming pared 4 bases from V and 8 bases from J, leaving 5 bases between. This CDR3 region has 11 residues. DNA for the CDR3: TGTGCCAGCAGCTCGGGGGGGGAGCTGTTTTTT. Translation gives CASSSGGELFF.

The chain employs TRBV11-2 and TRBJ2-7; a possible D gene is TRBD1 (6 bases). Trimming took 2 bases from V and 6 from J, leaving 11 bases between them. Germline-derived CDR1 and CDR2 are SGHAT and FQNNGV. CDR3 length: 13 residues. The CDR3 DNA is TGTGCCAGCAGCTTAACACAGGGAGCCGAGCAGTACTTC. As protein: CASSLTQGAEQYF.

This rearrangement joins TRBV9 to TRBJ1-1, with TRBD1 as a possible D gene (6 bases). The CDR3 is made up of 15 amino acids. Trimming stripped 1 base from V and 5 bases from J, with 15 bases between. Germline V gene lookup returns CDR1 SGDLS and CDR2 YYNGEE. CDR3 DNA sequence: TGTGCCAGCAGCGTAATTCAGGGGAGTTTTACTGAAGCTTTCTTT. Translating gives CASSVIQGSFTEAFF.

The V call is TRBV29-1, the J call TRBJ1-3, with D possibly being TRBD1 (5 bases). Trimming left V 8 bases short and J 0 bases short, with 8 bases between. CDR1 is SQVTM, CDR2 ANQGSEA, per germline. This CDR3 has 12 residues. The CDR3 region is CSIRDSGNTIYF. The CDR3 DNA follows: TGCAGCATCAGGGACTCTGGAAACACCATATATTTT.

CDR3 sequence: CASSTSGTGVGNTIYF. The CDR3 DNA reads TGTGCCAGCAGCACATCCGGGACAGGGGTGGGAAACACCATATATTTT. The gene calls are TRBV7-2 and TRBJ1-3; the match to TRBD1 covers 10 bases. Germline CDR1 is SGHTA and CDR2 is FQGNSA. The CDR3 spans 16 residues. V was pared by 5 bases and J by 4 bases, with 8 bases of the junction left unmatched.

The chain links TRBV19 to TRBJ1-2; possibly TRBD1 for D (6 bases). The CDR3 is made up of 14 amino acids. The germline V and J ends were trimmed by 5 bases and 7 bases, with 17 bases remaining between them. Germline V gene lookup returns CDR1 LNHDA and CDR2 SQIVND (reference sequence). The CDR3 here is CASSAGTSLRGYTF. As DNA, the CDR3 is TGTGCCAGTAGTGCCGGGACAAGCCTCCGTGGCTACACCTTC.

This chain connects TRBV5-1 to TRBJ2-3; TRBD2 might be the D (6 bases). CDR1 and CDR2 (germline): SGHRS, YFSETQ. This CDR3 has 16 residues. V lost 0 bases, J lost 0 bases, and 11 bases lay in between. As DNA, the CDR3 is TGCGCCAGCAGCTTGGATTTTGCGGGGAGCACAGATACGCAGTATTTT. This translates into CASSLDFAGSTDTQYF. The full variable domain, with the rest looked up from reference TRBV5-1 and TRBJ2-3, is KAGVTQTPRYLIKTRGQQVTLSCSPISGHRSVSWYQQTPGQGLQFLFEYFSETQRNKGNFPGRFSGRQFSNSRSEMNVSTLELGDSALYLCASSLDFAGSTDTQYFGPGTRLTVL.

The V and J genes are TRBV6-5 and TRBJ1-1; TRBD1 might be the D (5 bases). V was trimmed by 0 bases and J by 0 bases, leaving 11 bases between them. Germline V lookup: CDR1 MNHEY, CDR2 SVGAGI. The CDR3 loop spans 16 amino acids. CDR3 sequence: CASSYSQDSMNTEAFF. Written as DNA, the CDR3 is TGTGCCAGCAGTTACTCTCAAGACAGCATGAACACTGAAGCTTTCTTT.

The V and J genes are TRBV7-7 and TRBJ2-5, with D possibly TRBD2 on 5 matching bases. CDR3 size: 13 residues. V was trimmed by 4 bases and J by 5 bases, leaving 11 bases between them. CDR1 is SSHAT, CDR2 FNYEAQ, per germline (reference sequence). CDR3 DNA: TGTGCCAGCAGCTCGGACTCGGAGGAGACCCAGTACTTC. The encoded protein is CASSSDSEETQYF.

CDR3 amino acids: CAISEWLVEGYEQYF. The DNA of the CDR3 is TGTGCCATCAGTGAATGGCTAGTAGAGGGCTACGAGCAGTACTTC. This chain links TRBV10-3 with TRBJ2-7, with D possibly being TRBD2 (5 bases). This CDR3 has 15 residues. CDR1 and CDR2 from the germline V gene are ENHRY and SYGVKD. Trimming took off 3 bases at V and 3 bases at J, with 15 bases between the two ends.

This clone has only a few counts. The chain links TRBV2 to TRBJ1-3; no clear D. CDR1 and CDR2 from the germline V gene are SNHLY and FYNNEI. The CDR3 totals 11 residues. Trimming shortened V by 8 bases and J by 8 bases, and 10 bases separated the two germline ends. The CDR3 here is CASGSGYTIYF. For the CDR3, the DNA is TGTGCCAGCGGGTCGGGGTACACCATATATTTT.

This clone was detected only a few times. The CDR3 sequence: CAISPTGVTANYGYTF. The CDR3 bases are TGTGCCATCAGCCCGACAGGGGTCACAGCTAACTATGGCTACACCTTC. The chain recombines TRBV10-3 with TRBJ1-2; TRBD1 agrees at 8 bases. Germline V gene data show CDR1 as ENHRY and CDR2 as SYGVKD. The V and J ends lost 6 bases and 0 bases, in that order; junction bases with no gene match: 9. CDR3 length: 16 residues.

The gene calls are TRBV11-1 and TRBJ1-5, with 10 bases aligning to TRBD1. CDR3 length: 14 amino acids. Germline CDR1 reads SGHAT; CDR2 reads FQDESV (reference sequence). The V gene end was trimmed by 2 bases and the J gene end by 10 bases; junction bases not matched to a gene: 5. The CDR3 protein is CASSLTGQGHPQHF. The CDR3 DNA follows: TGTGCCAGCAGCTTAACGGGACAGGGGCATCCCCAGCATTTT.

CDR3 DNA sequence: TGTGCCAGCAGCCAGGGGGACAGGGGTAGGACAGATACGCAGTATTTT. It yields the protein CASSQGDRGRTDTQYF. V usage is TRBV11-2 and J usage is TRBJ2-3, with 10 nucleotides matching TRBD1. This CDR3 region has 16 residues. The V segment lost 5 bases and the J segment 3 bases; nucleotides outside the gene matches: 8. Per germline, CDR1 SGHAT and CDR2 FQNNGV.

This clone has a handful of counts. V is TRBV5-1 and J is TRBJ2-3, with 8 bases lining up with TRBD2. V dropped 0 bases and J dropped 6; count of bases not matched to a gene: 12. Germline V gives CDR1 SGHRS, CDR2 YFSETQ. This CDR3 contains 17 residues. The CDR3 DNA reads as TGCGCCAGCAGCTTGGGCCCTCCGCGGGGGGCGCAGGATACGCAGTATTTT. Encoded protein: CASSLGPPRGAQDTQYF.

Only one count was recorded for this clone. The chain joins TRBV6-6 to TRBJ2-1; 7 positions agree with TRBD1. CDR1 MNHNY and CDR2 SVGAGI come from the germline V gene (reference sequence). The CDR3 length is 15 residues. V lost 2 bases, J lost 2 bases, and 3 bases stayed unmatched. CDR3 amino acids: CASSYGQVAYNEQFF. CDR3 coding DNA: TGTGCCAGCAGTTACGGACAGGTCGCCTACAATGAGCAGTTCTTC.

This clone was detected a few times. The CDR3 region is CASSQRTGGVGSPLHF. The CDR3, as DNA: TGTGCCAGCAGCCAACGGACAGGGGGCGTTGGATCACCCCTCCACTTT. This chain links TRBV14 with TRBJ1-6; the match to TRBD1 covers 11 bases. The CDR3 consists of 16 residues. V shed 2 bases, J shed 10 bases, and the junction held 7 bases outside the gene matches. Per the germline V gene, CDR1 is SGHDN and CDR2 is FVKESK.

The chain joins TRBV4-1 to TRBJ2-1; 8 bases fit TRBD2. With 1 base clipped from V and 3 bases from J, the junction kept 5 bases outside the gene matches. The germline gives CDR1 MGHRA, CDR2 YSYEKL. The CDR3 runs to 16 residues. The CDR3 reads CASSQVILADYNEQFF. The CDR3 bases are TGCGCCAGCAGCCAAGTAATACTAGCGGACTACAATGAGCAGTTCTTC.

In DNA, the CDR3 is TGTGCCAGCAGCTTAGTACTGGACAGCTACGAGCAGTACTTC. It translates to CASSLVLDSYEQYF. The V gene is TRBV7-8, the J gene TRBJ2-7; D may be TRBD1 (6 bases). Germline loops: CDR1 SGHVS, CDR2 FQNEAQ. Trimming left V 1 base short and J 3 bases short, with 10 bases between. This CDR3 has 14 amino acids.

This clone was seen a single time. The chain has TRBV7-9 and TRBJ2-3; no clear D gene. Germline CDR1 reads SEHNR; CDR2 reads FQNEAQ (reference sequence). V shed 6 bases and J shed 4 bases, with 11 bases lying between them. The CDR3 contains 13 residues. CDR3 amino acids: CASRSLGPDTQYF. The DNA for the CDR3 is TGTGCCAGCAGGTCTCTAGGTCCAGATACGCAGTATTTT.

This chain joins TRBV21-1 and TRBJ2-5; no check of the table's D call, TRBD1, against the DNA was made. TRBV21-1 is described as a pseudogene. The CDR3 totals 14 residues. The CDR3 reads CASADVGRQETQYF. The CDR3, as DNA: TGTGCCAGCGCCGACGTGGGCAGACAAGAGACCCAGTACTTC.